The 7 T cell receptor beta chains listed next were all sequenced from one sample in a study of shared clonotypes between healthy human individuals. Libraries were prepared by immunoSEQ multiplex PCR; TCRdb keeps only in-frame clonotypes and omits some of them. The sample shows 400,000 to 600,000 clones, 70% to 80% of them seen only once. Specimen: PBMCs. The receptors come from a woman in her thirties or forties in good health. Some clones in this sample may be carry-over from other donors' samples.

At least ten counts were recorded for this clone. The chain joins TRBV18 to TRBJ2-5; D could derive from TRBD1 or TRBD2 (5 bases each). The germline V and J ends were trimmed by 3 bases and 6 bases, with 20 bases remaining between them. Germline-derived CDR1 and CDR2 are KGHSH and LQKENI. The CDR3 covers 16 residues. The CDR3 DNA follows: TGTGCCAGCTCACCCCTCCGGGCCGGGGCCCAGCAGACCCAGTACTTC. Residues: CASSPLRAGAQQTQYF.

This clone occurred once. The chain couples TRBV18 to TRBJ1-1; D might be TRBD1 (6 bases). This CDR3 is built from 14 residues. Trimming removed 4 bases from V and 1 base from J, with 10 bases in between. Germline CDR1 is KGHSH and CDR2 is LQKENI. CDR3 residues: CASSRIQGNTEAFF. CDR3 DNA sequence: TGTGCCAGCTCACGAATACAGGGGAACACTGAAGCTTTCTTT.

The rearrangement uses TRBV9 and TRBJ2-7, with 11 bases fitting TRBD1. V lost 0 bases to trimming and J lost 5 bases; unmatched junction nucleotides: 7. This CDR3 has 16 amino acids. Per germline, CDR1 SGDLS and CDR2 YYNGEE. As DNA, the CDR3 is TGTGCCAGCAGCGTAGGGACAGGGGGCGTTTCTGACGAGCAGTACTTC. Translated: CASSVGTGGVSDEQYF.

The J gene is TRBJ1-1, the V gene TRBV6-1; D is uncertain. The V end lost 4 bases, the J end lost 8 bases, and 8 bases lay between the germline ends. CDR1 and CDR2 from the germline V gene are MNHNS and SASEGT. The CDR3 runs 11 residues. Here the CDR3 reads CASSVPGEAFF. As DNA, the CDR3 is TGTGCCAGCAGTGTCCCGGGCGAAGCTTTCTTT.

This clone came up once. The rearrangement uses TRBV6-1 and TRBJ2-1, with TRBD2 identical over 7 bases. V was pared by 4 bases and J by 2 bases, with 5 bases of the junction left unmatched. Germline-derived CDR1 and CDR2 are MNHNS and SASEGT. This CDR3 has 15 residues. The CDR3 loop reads CASSAGGSPYNEQFF. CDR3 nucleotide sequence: TGTGCCAGCAGTGCGGGCGGGAGCCCCTACAATGAGCAGTTCTTC.

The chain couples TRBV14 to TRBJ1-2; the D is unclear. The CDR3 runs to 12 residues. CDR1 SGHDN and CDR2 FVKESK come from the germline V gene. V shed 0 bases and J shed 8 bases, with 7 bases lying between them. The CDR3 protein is CASSQDRVGYTF. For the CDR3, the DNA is TGTGCCAGCAGCCAAGATCGGGTCGGCTACACCTTC.

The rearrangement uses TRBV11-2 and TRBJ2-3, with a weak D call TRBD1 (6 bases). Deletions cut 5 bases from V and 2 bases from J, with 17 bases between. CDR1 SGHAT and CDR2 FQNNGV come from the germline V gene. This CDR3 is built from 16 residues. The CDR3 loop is CASSPGAQRLTDTQYF. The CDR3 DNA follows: TGTGCCAGCAGCCCAGGGGCCCAGCGACTCACAGATACGCAGTATTTT.